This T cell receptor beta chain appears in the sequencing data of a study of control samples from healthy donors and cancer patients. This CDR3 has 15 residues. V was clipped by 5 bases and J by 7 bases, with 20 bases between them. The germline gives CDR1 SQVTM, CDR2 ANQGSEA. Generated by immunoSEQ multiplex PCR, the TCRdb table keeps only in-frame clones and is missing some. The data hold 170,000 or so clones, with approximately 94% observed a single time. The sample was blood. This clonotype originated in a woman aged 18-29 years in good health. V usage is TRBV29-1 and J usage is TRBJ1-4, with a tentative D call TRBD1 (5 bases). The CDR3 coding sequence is TGCAGCGTTTTGGTTGGGGCAGGGAATGGTGAAAAACTGTTTTTT. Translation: CSVLVGAGNGEKLFF.